The 18 T cell receptor beta chains listed next were all sequenced from one sample in a study of T cell responses to AZD1222 COVID-19 vaccine. TCRdb's table, derived via immunoSEQ multiplex PCR, lists solely in-frame clones and lacks some. The sample yields over 150,000 clones, 85% to 90% seen once. The sample here was peripheral blood, taken on day 0 of AZD1222 vaccination. These receptors all come from an adult in good health.

This chain joins TRBV14 and TRBJ1-4; 10 bases agree with TRBD1. This CDR3 has 15 residues. Trimming cost V 4 bases and J 7 bases; bases outside gene matches: 6. The V gene's germline CDR1 is SGHDN and CDR2 FVKESK. In DNA form, the CDR3 reads TGTGCCAGCAGCCGGGACAGGGGAATTTCTGAAAAACTGTTTTTT. It is translated as CASSRDRGISEKLFF.

This clone showed up just a few times. The CDR3 spells CASSLAYSSYEQYF. The CDR3 DNA reads as TGCGCCAGCAGCTTGGCGTACAGTTCCTACGAGCAGTACTTC. The chain links TRBV5-1 to TRBJ2-7, with D unresolved. V lost 0 bases, J lost 1 base, and 8 bases lay in between. CDR1 is SGHRS and CDR2 is YFSETQ in the germline V gene. This CDR3 is 14 amino acids long. Variable domain in full (rest from reference TRBV5-1 and TRBJ2-7): KAGVTQTPRYLIKTRGQQVTLSCSPISGHRSVSWYQQTPGQGLQFLFEYFSETQRNKGNFPGRFSGRQFSNSRSEMNVSTLELGDSALYLCASSLAYSSYEQYFGPGTRLTVT.

V usage is TRBV6-6 and J usage is TRBJ2-2; perhaps TRBD1 as D (6 bases). The V gene lost 8 bases and the J gene lost 0 bases, with 7 bases spanning the gap. The CDR3 extends over 13 amino acids. Per the germline V gene, CDR1 is MNHNY and CDR2 is SVGAGI (reference sequence). In DNA, the CDR3 is TGTGCCAGCGACAGGACGAACACCGGGGAGCTGTTTTTT. Translated, it gives CASDRTNTGELFF.

V gene TRBV19 combines with J gene TRBJ2-1, with 9 bases identical to TRBD2. J lost 9 bases, V lost 4 bases, and 13 bases had no gene match. In germline, CDR1 is LNHDA, CDR2 SQIVND (reference sequence). The CDR3 is 16 residues long. The CDR3 DNA sequence: TGTGCCAGTAGTAATTCGGGTTGGCGGGAGGGCAGTGAGCAGTTCTTC. Translation: CASSNSGWREGSEQFF.

The rearrangement links TRBV18 to TRBJ2-7, with D possibly TRBD2 on 5 matching bases. Germline lookup yields CDR1 KGHSH and CDR2 LQKENI. The ends were cut back, 5 bases at V and 2 bases at J, with 13 bases in the middle. The CDR3 consists of 14 residues. The CDR3 DNA reads TGTGCCAGCTCAGGCCGGGATGCCGCCTACGAGCAGTACTTC. This codes for CASSGRDAAYEQYF.

The chain couples TRBV12-3 or TRBV12-4 to TRBJ1-6; D is possibly TRBD1 (5 bases). This CDR3 spans 12 amino acids. V lost 2 bases, J lost 9 bases, and 5 bases lay in between. For the CDR3, the DNA is TGTGCCAGCAGTTTACAGGGTTCACCCCTCCACTTT. Translating it yields CASSLQGSPLHF.

This clone was seen only once. V usage is TRBV28 and J usage is TRBJ2-7, with D perhaps TRBD2 (6 bases). The CDR3 spans 13 residues. The V gene lost 4 bases and the J gene lost 2 bases, with 9 bases spanning the gap. Germline V CDR1 and CDR2: MDHEN, SYDVKM. The CDR3 DNA sequence: TGTGCCAGCAGTTCTAGCGTACCCTACGAGCAGTACTTC. This sequence encodes CASSSSVPYEQYF.

The chain has TRBV11-3 and TRBJ2-2; possible D gene TRBD1, 6 bases. The CDR3 contains 15 residues. Germline CDR1 reads SGHNT; CDR2 reads YENEEA. V was shortened by 6 bases and J by 2 bases, with 13 bases between the two germline ends. This chain's CDR3 is CASSPQGSNTGELFF. The DNA for the CDR3 is TGTGCCAGCAGTCCCCAGGGGTCAAACACCGGGGAGCTGTTTTTT.

The V call is TRBV7-9, the J call TRBJ2-7; D gene uncertain. Between the trimmed V and J ends, which lost 4 bases and 4 bases, there was a span of 8 bases. The V gene's germline CDR1 is SEHNR and CDR2 FQNEAQ (reference sequence). The length of the CDR3 is 12 residues. The chain's CDR3 is CASSSLNYEQYF. In DNA, the CDR3 is TGTGCCAGCAGCTCGCTAAATTACGAGCAGTACTTC. Variable domain in full (rest from reference TRBV7-9 and TRBJ2-7): DTGVSQNPRHKITKRGQNVTFRCDPISEHNRLYWYRQTLGQGPEFLTYFQNEAQLEKSRLLSDRFSAERPKGSFSTLEIQRTEQGDSAMYLCASSSLNYEQYFGPGTRLTVT.

Concerning this clone: Within the sample, other DNA sequences also encode this same CDR3. The chain has TRBV7-9 and TRBJ1-6; D remains ambiguous. V lost 1 base to trimming and J lost 0 bases, with 4 bases between them. This CDR3 region has 15 residues. Germline CDR1 and CDR2: SEHNR and FQNEAQ (reference sequence). In DNA, the CDR3 is TGTGCCAGCAGCTTAGGCAGCTCCTATAATTCACCCCTCCACTTT. This sequence encodes CASSLGSSYNSPLHF.

The chain recombines TRBV3-1 (or the pseudogene TRBV3-2) with TRBJ2-5; no definite D call. The CDR3 extends over 15 amino acids. The germline gives CDR1 LGHDT, CDR2 YNNKEL (reference sequence). Trimming removed 3 bases at V and 5 bases at J, with 16 bases between. The CDR3 reads CASSQWTNTRETQYF. The CDR3 DNA sequence: TGTGCCAGCAGCCAGTGGACCAACACGAGGGAGACCCAGTACTTC.

The genes are TRBV11-2 and TRBJ1-2; 7 bases line up with TRBD1. Germline CDR1 and CDR2: SGHAT and FQNNGV. V lost 4 bases and J lost 1; bases outside the gene matches: 6. The CDR3 contains 15 residues. The CDR3 spells CASSSRQGLNYGYTF. DNA for the CDR3: TGTGCCAGCAGCTCGAGACAGGGCCTTAACTATGGCTACACCTTC.

The genes are TRBV6-4 and TRBJ2-1; 8 bases map to TRBD1. J was trimmed by 7 bases and V by 6 bases; bases with no gene match: 2. This CDR3 has 12 amino acids. Germline V CDR1 and CDR2: MRHNA, SNTAGT. CDR3 DNA: TGTGCCAGCAGAGACAGGGGTAATGAGCAGTTCTTC. Its translation: CASRDRGNEQFF.

This CDR3 is CASSQDAPATGLDEQYF. The CDR3, as DNA: TGTGCCAGCAGCCAAGATGCCCCTGCGACAGGGCTCGACGAGCAGTACTTC. This chain links TRBV3-1 (or the pseudogene TRBV3-2) with TRBJ2-7; 7 bases align to TRBD1. The CDR3 length is 17 residues. Trimming took 0 bases from V and 5 from J; bases not matched to a gene: 13. Germline V CDR1 and CDR2: LGHDT, YNNKEL (reference sequence).

This sequence joins TRBV5-1 and TRBJ2-1; 8 bases line up with TRBD1. There are 18 residues in the CDR3. V was pared by 5 bases and J by 4 bases, with 17 bases of the junction left unmatched. Germline-derived CDR1 and CDR2 are SGHRS and YFSETQ. In nucleotides, the CDR3 is TGCGCCAGCAGACCATTCGCCGTGGTCAGGGGGCGATACAATGAGCAGTTCTTC. Encoded protein: CASRPFAVVRGRYNEQFF. The variable domain in full, completed from reference TRBV5-1 and TRBJ2-1, reads KAGVTQTPRYLIKTRGQQVTLSCSPISGHRSVSWYQQTPGQGLQFLFEYFSETQRNKGNFPGRFSGRQFSNSRSEMNVSTLELGDSALYLCASRPFAVVRGRYNEQFFGPGTRLTVL.

This clone appeared once. The rearrangement links TRBV5-1 to TRBJ2-3, with D perhaps assigned TRBD1 or TRBD2 (5 bases each). The CDR3 totals 15 residues. Germline assignment: CDR1 SGHRS and CDR2 YFSETQ. The ends were cut back, 5 bases at V and 2 bases at J, with 15 bases in the middle. The CDR3 reads CASRFRDPDTDTQYF. CDR3 DNA sequence: TGCGCCAGCAGATTTCGGGACCCGGACACAGATACGCAGTATTTT. Based on the CDR3 plus reference TRBV5-1 and TRBJ2-3, the full variable domain is KAGVTQTPRYLIKTRGQQVTLSCSPISGHRSVSWYQQTPGQGLQFLFEYFSETQRNKGNFPGRFSGRQFSNSRSEMNVSTLELGDSALYLCASRFRDPDTDTQYFGPGTRLTVL.

The J gene is TRBJ1-2, the V gene TRBV5-5; the D gene is possibly TRBD1 (5 bases). The CDR3 loop spans 16 amino acids. Between the trimmed V and J ends, which lost 4 bases and 2 bases, there was a span of 18 bases. Germline CDR1 reads SGHKS; CDR2 reads YYEKEE (reference sequence). CDR3 nucleotide sequence: TGTGCCAGCAGCCGACGGGGGACTCTACTCAACTATGGCTACACCTTC. Protein product: CASSRRGTLLNYGYTF.

The V and J genes are TRBV2 and TRBJ2-2; D is uncertain. Germline values: CDR1 SNHLY, CDR2 FYNNEI. The V end lost 7 bases, the J end lost 6 bases, and 15 bases lay between the germline ends. This CDR3 region has 14 residues. DNA for the CDR3: TGTGCCAGCATGCAATCTCTCGGCCCCGGGGAGCTGTTTTTT. This translates into CASMQSLGPGELFF.